The sequence of this T cell receptor (beta chain) was determined in a study of cytomegalovirus exposure and HLA in healthy donors. The V segment lost 6 bases and the J segment 6 bases; nucleotides outside the gene matches: 8. Per germline, CDR1 MNHEY and CDR2 SVGAGI. CDR3 length equals 13 residues. The PCR employed 60 Vbeta primers together with 13 Jbeta primers. Profiled with immunoSEQ multiplex PCR; TCRdb holds only in-frame clones, not every one. The data show 140,000 to 150,000 clones, with about four fifths seen just once and under 6% held by the top ten. The sequenced material came from PBMCs. The chain carries TRBV6-5 and TRBJ2-7; TRBD1 matches 7 bases. This TCR derives from a man aged 35-49 years in good health and CMV-seronegative. Here the CDR3 DNA reads TGTGCCAGCAGGCTGGGACAGCTATCCGAGCAGTACTTC. Translation gives CASRLGQLSEQYF.